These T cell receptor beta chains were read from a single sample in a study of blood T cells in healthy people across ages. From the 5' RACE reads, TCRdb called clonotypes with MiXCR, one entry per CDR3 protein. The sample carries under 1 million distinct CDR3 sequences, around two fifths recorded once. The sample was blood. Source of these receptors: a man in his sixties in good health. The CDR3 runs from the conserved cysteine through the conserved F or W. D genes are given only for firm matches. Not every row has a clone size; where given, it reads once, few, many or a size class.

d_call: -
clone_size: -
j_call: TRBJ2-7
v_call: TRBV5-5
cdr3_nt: TGTGCCAGCAACCCACTACATCAGGGATACGAGCAGTACTTC
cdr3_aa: CASNPLHQGYEQYF

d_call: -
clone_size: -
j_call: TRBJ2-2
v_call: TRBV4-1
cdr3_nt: TGCGCCAGCAGCCAAGGAAATCTAGCGAGGAACACCGGGGAGCTGTTTTTT
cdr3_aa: CASSQGNLARNTGELFF

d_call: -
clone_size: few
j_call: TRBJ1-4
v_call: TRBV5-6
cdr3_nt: TGTGCCAGCAGCGTGCCAACTAATGAAAAACTGTTTTTT
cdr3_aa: CASSVPTNEKLFF

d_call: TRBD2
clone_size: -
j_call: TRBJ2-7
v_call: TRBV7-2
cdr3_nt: TGTGCCAGCAGCTTAGCGAGCCAGCGGGGGGACGAGCAGTACTTC
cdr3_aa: CASSLASQRGDEQYF

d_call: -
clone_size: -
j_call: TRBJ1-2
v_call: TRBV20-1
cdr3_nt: TGCAGTGCTAGACCCCAGACGGGTTATGGCTACACCTTC
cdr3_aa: CSARPQTGYGYTF

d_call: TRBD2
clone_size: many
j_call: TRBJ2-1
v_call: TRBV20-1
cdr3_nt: TGCAGTGCTAGACCAGCGGGGAGCTACTACAATGAGCAGTTCTTC
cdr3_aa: CSARPAGSYYNEQFF

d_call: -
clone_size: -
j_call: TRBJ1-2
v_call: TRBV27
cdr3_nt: TGTGCCAGCAGTTTATCGTCCGGGTTTGATTATGGCTACACCTTC
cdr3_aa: CASSLSSGFDYGYTF

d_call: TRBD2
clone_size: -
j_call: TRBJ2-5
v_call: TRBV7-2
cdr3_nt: TGTGCCAGCAGCATATCGGACGGGGGGGCGAAGACCCAGTACTTC
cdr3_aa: CASSISDGGAKTQYF

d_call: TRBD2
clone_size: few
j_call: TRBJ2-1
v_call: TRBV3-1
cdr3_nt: TGTGCCAGCAGCCTAACTACTAGCGACGAGCAGTTCTTC
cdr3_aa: CASSLTTSDEQFF

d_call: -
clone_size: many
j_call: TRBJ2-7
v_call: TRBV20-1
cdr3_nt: TGCAGTGCTAGATCGGGGCCATACGAGCAGTACTTC
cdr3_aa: CSARSGPYEQYF

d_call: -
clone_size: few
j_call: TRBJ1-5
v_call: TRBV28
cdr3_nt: TGTGCCACCAGCTTGGGGCTCAGTCAGCCCCAGCATTTT
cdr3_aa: CATSLGLSQPQHF

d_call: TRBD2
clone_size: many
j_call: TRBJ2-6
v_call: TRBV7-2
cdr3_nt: TGTGCCAGCAGCTCTTCCCCAGCGGGGAGCTCTGGGGCCAACGTCCTGACTTTC
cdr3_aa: CASSSSPAGSSGANVLTF

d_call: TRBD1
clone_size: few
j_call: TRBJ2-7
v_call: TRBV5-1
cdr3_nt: TGCGCCAGCAGCTACCGACCGGGACAGAACTCCTACGAGCAGTACTTC
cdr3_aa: CASSYRPGQNSYEQYF

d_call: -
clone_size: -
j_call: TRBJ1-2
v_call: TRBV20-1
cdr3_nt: TGCAGTGCTAGTCATGTAGGGCGTCGATTTGACTACACCTTC
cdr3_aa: CSASHVGRRFDYTF

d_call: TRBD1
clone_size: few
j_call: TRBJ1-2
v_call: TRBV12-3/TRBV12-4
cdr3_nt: TGTGCCAGCAGGCCGACAGGGTTGGATGGCTACACCTTC
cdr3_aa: CASRPTGLDGYTF

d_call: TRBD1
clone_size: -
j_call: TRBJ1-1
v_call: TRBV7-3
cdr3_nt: TGTGCCAGCAGCTTAATTGCAGGGGGCCGTAACACTGAAGCTTTCTTT
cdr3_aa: CASSLIAGGRNTEAFF

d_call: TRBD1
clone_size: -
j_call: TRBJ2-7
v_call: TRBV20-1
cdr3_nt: TGCAGTGCTCCCGACAGGGGACCTTACGAGCAGTACTTC
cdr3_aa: CSAPDRGPYEQYF

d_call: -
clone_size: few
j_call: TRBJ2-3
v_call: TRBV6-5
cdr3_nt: TGTGCCAGCTGGAAGGCATCCCTCACAGATACGCAGTATTTT
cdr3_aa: CASWKASLTDTQYF

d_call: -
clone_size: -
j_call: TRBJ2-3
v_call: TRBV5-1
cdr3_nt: TGCGCCAGCAGGAGGGACCCTCCGAGCACAGATACGCAGTATTTT
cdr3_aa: CASRRDPPSTDTQYF

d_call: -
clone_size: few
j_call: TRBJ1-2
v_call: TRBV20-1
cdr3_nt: TGCAGTGCTAGAGACCTAGGGACCAACGCTAACTATGGCTACACCTTC
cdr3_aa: CSARDLGTNANYGYTF

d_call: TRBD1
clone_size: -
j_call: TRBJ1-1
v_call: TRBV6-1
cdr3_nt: TGTGCCAGCAGTGAAATTGTTGGCAGGGGGCGTTTTCAAGCTTTCTTT
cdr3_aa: CASSEIVGRGRFQAFF

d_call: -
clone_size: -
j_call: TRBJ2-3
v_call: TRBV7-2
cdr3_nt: TGTGCCAGCAGCGCAGACGGTACCATGTATACGCAGTATTTT
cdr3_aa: CASSADGTMYTQYF

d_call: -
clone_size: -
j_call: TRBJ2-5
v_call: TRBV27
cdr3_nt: TGTGCCAGCAGTGTTTACCAACAAGAGACCCAGTACTTC
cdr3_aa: CASSVYQQETQYF

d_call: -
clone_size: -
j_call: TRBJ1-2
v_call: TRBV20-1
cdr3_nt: TGCAGTGCGGAACCACGGGGGGCATATGGCTACACCTTC
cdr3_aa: CSAEPRGAYGYTF

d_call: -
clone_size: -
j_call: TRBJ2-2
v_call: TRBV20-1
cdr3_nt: TGCAGTGCTAGAGATCCAGGGGGAGGTAGCACCGGGGAGCTGTTTTTT
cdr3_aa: CSARDPGGGSTGELFF

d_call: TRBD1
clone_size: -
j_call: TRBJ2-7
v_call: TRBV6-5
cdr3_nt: TGTGCCAGCAGTTACAAAATACCGGGACAACAGGGGGCAACGTACGAGCAGTACTTC
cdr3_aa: CASSYKIPGQQGATYEQYF

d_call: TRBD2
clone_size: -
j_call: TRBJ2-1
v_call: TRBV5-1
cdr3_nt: TGCGCCAGCAGCTGGGGGGGGACGGAGCACAATGAGCAGTTCTTC
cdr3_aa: CASSWGGTEHNEQFF

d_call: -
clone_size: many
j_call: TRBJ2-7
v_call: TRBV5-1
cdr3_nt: TGCGCCAGCAGCTTGGGGCCGGGGGAGACCTACGAGCAGTACTTC
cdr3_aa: CASSLGPGETYEQYF

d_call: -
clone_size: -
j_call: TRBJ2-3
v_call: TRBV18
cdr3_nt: TGTGCCAGCTCACCTCAGGGGGGGCTCGCAGATACGCAGTATTTT
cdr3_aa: CASSPQGGLADTQYF

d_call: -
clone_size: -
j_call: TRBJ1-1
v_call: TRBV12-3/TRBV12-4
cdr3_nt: TGTGCCAGCAGTTTTGGGGGGGCTTCTGAAGCTTTCTTT
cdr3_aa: CASSFGGASEAFF

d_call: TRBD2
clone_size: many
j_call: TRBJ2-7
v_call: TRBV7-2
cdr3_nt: TGTGCCAGCAGCTTGGGGGGACTAACAATCTCCTACGAGCAGTACTTC
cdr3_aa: CASSLGGLTISYEQYF

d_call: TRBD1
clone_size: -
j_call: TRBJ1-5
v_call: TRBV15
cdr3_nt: TGTGCCACCAGCCCGGGACAGGACTATGATCAGCCCCAGCATTTT
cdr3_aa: CATSPGQDYDQPQHF

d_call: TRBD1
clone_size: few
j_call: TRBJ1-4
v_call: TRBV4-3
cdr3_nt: TGCGCCAGCAGCCGACAGACAGGGGGGCGTGAAAAACTGTTTTTT
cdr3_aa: CASSRQTGGREKLFF

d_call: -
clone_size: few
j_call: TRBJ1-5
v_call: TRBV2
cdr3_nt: TGTGCCAGCAGTGAGTGGGGTAGCAATCAGCCCCAGCATTTT
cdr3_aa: CASSEWGSNQPQHF

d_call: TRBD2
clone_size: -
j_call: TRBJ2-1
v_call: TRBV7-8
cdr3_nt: TGTGCCAGCAGCTCCGAGCGGGGGGGCATAAACAATGAGCAGTTCTTC
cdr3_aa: CASSSERGGINNEQFF

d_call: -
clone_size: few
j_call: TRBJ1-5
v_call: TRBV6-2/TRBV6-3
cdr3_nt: TGTGCCAGCAGTTACTCGCCGGATAGCAATCAGCCCCAGCATTTT
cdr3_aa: CASSYSPDSNQPQHF

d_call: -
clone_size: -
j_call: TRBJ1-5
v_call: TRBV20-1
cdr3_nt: TGCAGCGCCAAGAGGAAAGACAGCTATAGCAATCAGCCCCAGCATTTT
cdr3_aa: CSAKRKDSYSNQPQHF

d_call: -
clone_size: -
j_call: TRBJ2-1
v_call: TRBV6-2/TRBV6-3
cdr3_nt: TGTGCCAGCAGCTCACACGGCGAGTCCTACAATGAGCAGTTCTTC
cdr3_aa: CASSSHGESYNEQFF

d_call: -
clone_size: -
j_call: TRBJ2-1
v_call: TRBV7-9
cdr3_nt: TGTGCCAGCAGCTTAGCGTATCTAGGCTACGAGTTCTTC
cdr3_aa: CASSLAYLGYEFF

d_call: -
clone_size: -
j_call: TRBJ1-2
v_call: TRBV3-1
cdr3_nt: TGTGCCAGCAGCCAAGGTATCTATAACTATGGCTACACCTTC
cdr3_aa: CASSQGIYNYGYTF

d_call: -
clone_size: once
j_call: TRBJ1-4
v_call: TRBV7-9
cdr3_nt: TGTGCCAGCGGCCCCGGGCTTGGGAGTGAAAAACTGTTTTTT
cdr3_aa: CASGPGLGSEKLFF

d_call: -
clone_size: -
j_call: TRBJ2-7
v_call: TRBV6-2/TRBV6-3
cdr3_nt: TGTGCCAGCAGTACACTTGTTTCTACGGGCTACGAGCAGTACTTC
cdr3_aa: CASSTLVSTGYEQYF

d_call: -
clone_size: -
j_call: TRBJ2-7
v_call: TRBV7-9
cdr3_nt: TGTGCCAGCAGTCCTACGTGGGGGGCTTACGAGCAGTACTTC
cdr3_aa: CASSPTWGAYEQYF

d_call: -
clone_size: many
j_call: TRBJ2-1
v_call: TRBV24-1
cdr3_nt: TGTGCCACCAGCCCAACACAGAAGGGCCGGAATGAGCAGTTCTTC
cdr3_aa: CATSPTQKGRNEQFF